This TCR beta chain was captured in a study of blood T cell repertoires in COVID-19. On the study more broadly: Italy, Spain and the United States were the sources of the convalescent and acute COVID-19 samples. PBMCs, B-cell-depleted T cells, or T cells provided the cDNA or gDNA that made up the material.

This clone has only a few counts. This CDR3 comprises 16 residues. With V trimmed by 4 bases and J by 1 base, 7 bases remained unmatched. The germline CDR1 and CDR2 sequences are SGHDT and YYEEEE. Original processing notes: Amplified reference gene primers provided the basis for estimating nucleated cell counts. Assay: immunoSEQ multiplex PCR; the TCRdb copy retains only in-frame clones and omits some. The V and J calls and clone size are taken from that table; D and trimming were inferred from the DNA. The profile shows fewer than 350,000 clones, roughly 86% of them singletons. This TCR was sampled from a woman aged 45-60 years who had recovered from COVID-19. V and J are TRBV5-6 and TRBJ1-1, with 10 bases lining up with TRBD1. Sequences were obtained from peripheral blood. CDR3 loop: CASSTDRGRRNTEAFF. The CDR3 bases are TGTGCCAGCAGCACGGACAGGGGGAGAAGGAACACTGAAGCTTTCTTT.